This entry describes one T cell receptor (beta chain). This sample stems from a study of blood T cell repertoires in COVID-19. Study in general: The analysed material was cDNA or gDNA that came from T cells, B-cell-depleted T cells, or PBMCs.

Repertoires were generated with immunoSEQ multiplex PCR, while TCRdb's copy carries only in-frame clones and drops some. The data show 65,000 to 85,000 clones, more than 70% seen once. This CDR3 comprises 14 residues. CDR1 and CDR2 (germline): LNHDA, SQIVND (reference sequence). V lost 6 bases and J lost 4, with 13 bases in between. The genes are TRBV19 and TRBJ1-5, with D maybe TRBD1 (5 bases). The sequencing sample was made of peripheral blood. The receptor was isolated from a human donor in a cohort sampled during active COVID-19. The CDR3 reads CASRSRARNQPQHF. Here the CDR3 DNA reads TGTGCCAGTAGGAGCAGGGCCCGAAATCAGCCCCAGCATTTT.